The entry that follows covers one T cell receptor beta chain sequence. Antigen specificity is unknown. With 5 bases removed from V and 0 bases from J, the gap between germline ends came to 4 bases. This CDR3 region has 13 residues. CDR1 SGHAT and CDR2 FQNNGV come from the germline V gene. The sample is drawn from a study of cytomegalovirus exposure and HLA in healthy donors. The study ran its PCR with 60 Vbeta and 13 Jbeta primers. Using immunoSEQ multiplex PCR, the repertoire was profiled, and TCRdb retains in-frame clones only, with some absent. The data contain approximately 150,000 clones, 80% to 90% of them singletons. Study-level points and caveats: Highest at DRB1 and lowest at HLA-C, TCR association rates differed among HLA loci in a later analysis. The study put around 180 TCR beta chains on its list as cytomegalovirus-associated.

The sequence was collected from a young man in good health and CMV-seropositive. This chain connects TRBV11-2 to TRBJ2-2, with no clear D. The sample taken for sequencing was PBMCs. The CDR3 loop reads CASSPSNTGELFF. Here the CDR3 DNA reads TGTGCCAGCAGCCCCTCGAACACCGGGGAGCTGTTTTTT.